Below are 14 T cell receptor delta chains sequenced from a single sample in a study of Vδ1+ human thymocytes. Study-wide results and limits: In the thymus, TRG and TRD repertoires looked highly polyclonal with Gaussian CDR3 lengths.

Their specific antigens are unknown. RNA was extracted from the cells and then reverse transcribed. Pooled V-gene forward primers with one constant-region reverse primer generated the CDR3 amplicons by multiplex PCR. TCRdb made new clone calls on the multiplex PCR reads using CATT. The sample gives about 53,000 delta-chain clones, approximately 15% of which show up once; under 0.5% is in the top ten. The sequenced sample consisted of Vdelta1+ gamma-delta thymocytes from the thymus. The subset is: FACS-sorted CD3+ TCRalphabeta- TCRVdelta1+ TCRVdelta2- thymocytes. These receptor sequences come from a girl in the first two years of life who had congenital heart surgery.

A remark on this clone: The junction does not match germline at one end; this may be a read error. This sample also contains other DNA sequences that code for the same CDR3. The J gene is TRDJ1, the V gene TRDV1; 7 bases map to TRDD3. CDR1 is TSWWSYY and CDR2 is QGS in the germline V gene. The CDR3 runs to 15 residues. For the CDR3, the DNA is TGTGCTCTTGGGGACGGGGTGGATACGCCCGACAAACTCATCTTT. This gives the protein CALGDGVDTPDKLIF.

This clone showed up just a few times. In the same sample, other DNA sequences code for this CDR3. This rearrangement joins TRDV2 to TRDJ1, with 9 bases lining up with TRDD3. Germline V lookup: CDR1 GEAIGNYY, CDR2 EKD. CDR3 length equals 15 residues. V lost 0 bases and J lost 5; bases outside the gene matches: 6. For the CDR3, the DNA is TGTGCCTGTGACACCGCGGGGATACGAGGAGATAAACTCATCTTT. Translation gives CACDTAGIRGDKLIF.

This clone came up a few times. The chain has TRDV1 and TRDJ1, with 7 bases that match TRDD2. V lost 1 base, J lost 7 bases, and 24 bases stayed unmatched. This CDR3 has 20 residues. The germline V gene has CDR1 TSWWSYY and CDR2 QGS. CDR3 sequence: CALGEQNFLQGPRGVGKLIF. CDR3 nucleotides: TGTGCTCTTGGGGAACAGAATTTCCTACAGGGCCCGAGAGGAGTTGGTAAACTCATCTTT.

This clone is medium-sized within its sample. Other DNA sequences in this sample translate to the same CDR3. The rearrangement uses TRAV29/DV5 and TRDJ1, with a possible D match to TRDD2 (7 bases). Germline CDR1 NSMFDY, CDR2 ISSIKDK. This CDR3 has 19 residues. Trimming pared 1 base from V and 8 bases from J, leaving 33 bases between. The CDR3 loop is CAASSSLPQLLGVYEKLIF. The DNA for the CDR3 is TGTGCAGCAAGCTCAAGCCTTCCTCAATTACTGGGAGTTTATGAGAAACTCATCTTT.

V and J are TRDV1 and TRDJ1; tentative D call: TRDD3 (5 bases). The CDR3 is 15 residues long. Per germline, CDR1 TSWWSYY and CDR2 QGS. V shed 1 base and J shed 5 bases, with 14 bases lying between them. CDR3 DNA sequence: TGTGCTCTTGGGGAACGCTGGGACTCGACGGATAAACTCATCTTT. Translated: CALGERWDSTDKLIF.

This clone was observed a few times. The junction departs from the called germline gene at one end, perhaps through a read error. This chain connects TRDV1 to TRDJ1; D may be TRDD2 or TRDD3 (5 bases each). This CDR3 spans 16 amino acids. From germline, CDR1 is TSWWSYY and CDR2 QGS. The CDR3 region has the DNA TGTGCTCTTGGGGAACATCCTATCGGAGTTGAGGGGGTCCTATTCTTT. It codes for CALGEHPIGVEGVLFF.

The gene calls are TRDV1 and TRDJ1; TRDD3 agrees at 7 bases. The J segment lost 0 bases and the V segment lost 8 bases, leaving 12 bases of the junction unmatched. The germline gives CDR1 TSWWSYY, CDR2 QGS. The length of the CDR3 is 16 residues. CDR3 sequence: CALLRLGARYTDKLIF. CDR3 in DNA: TGTGCTCTTCTGCGCCTGGGGGCCCGGTACACCGATAAACTCATCTTT.

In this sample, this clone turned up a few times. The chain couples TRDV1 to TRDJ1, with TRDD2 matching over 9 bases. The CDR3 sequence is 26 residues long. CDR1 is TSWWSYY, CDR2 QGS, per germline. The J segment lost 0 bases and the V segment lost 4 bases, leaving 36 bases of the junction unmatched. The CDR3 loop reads CALGAAEAFLQNVLRDRNPNTDKLIF. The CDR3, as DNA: TGTGCTCTTGGGGCAGCCGAGGCCTTCCTACAGAACGTACTGAGGGATCGCAACCCTAACACCGATAAACTCATCTTT.

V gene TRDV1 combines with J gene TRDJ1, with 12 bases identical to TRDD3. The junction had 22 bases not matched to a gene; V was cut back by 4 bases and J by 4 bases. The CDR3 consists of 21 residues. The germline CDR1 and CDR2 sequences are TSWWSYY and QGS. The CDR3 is CALGGRPSYESPGGYDDKLIF. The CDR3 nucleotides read TGTGCTCTTGGGGGACGACCTTCCTACGAAAGCCCTGGGGGATACGACGATAAACTCATCTTT.

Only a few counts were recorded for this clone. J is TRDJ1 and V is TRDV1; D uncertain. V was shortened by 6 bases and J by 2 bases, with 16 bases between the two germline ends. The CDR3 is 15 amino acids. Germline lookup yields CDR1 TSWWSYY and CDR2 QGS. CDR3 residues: CALGRRVYKTDKLIF. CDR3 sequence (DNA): TGTGCTCTTGGCCGACGGGTTTATAAGACCGATAAACTCATCTTT.

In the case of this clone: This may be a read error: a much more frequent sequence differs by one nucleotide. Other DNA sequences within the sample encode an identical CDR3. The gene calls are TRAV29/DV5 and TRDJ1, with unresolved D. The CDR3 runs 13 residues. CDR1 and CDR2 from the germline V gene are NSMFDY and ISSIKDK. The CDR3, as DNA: TGTGCAGCAACCGAAGTTCGGGTCGATAAACTCATCTTC. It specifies CAATEVRVDKLIF.

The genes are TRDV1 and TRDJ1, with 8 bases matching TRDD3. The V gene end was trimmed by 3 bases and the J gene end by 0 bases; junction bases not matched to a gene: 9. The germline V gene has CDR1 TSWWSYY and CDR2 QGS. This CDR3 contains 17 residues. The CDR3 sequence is CALGETRGDRNTDKLIF. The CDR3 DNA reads TGTGCTCTTGGGGAGACTAGGGGGGATAGGAACACCGATAAACTCATCTTT.

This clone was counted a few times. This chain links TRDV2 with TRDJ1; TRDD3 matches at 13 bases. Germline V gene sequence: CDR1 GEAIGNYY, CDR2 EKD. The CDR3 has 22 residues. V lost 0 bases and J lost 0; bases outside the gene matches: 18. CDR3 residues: CACDTESLPILGDTPYTDKLIF. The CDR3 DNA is TGTGCCTGTGACACCGAATCCTTGCCCATACTGGGGGATACGCCCTACACCGATAAACTCATCTTT.

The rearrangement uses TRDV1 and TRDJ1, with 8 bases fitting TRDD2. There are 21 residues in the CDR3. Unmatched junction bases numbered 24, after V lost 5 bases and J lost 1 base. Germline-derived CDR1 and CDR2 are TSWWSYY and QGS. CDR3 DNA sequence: TGTGCTCTTGGGAAACCGCTTCCTACCGTACCCTCGAGTCCGGGCACCGATAAACTCATCTTT. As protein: CALGKPLPTVPSSPGTDKLIF.